Presented here are 19 T cell receptor beta chains from one specimen sequenced in a study of Ad26.COV2.S vaccination and SARS-CoV-2 variants. TCRdb's table, derived via immunoSEQ multiplex PCR, lists solely in-frame clones and lacks some. Here the sample spans a few hundred thousand clones, roughly 90% being singletons. Treatment given: some 20 received Ad26.COV2.S at low or high dose, single or two shots; about 5 received placebo; per-sample allocation not given. Sampling was performed 63 days after the first vaccine or placebo injection. Sample: peripheral blood, taken in a trial of Ad26.COV2.S vaccine versus placebo. The receptors were gathered from a person aged 18-65 years who received the Ad26.COV2.S COVID-19 vaccine or a placebo.

In its sample, this clone was seen a few times. The rearrangement joins TRBV12-5 to TRBJ1-1; tentative D call: TRBD1 (6 bases). CDR1 and CDR2 (germline): LGHNT, FRNRAP. Trimming took off 5 bases at V and 0 bases at J, with 19 bases between the two ends. The CDR3 has 17 amino acids. CDR3 nucleotide sequence: TGTGCTAGTGGTCCCCTCGTAATCGGGGGCCTGAACACTGAAGCTTTCTTT. Protein product: CASGPLVIGGLNTEAFF.

This clone has just a few counts. Other DNA sequences in this sample translate to the same CDR3. The V call is TRBV4-3, the J call TRBJ1-2; TRBD1 agrees at 8 bases. In germline, CDR1 is LGHNA, CDR2 YSLEER. CDR3 length: 14 residues. J gave up 2 bases and V 3 bases, and 2 bases lay outside the gene matches. This chain's CDR3 is CASSHRDRNYGYTF. The DNA for the CDR3 is TGCGCCAGCAGCCATCGGGACAGGAACTATGGCTACACCTTC.

Here the CDR3 reads CASSPGDRSYGYTF. The DNA of the CDR3 is TGTGCCAGCAGCCCCGGGGACAGGAGCTATGGCTACACCTTC. The rearrangement links TRBV6-5 to TRBJ1-2, with TRBD1 identical over 8 bases. Germline values: CDR1 MNHEY, CDR2 SVGAGI. This CDR3 spans 14 amino acids. With 6 bases clipped from V and 4 bases from J, the junction kept 7 bases outside the gene matches.

The genes are TRBV6-5 and TRBJ2-2, with D hard to call. There are 10 residues in the CDR3. CDR1 is MNHEY and CDR2 is SVGAGI in the germline V gene. The V end lost 8 bases, the J end lost 7 bases, and 5 bases lay between the germline ends. CDR3 sequence: CASGDGELFF. The CDR3 nucleotides read TGTGCCAGCGGGGACGGGGAGCTGTTTTTT.

This clone was seen only a few times. DNA for the CDR3: TGTGCCAGCAGTGAGCGGGCTAGCACAGATACGCAGTATTTT. This sequence encodes CASSERASTDTQYF. V and J are TRBV6-4 and TRBJ2-3; possible D gene TRBD2, 5 bases. The CDR3 loop spans 14 amino acids. The ends were cut back, 3 bases at V and 0 bases at J, with 7 bases in the middle. Looked up from germline, CDR1 is MRHNA and CDR2 is SNTAGT.

The rearrangement uses TRBV19 and TRBJ1-2; TRBD1 matches at 10 bases. Trimming removed 7 bases from V and 8 bases from J; junction bases left unmatched: 7. From germline, CDR1 is LNHDA and CDR2 SQIVND (reference sequence). The CDR3 has 13 amino acids. The CDR3 loop reads CASKGQGRKGYTF. Written as DNA, the CDR3 is TGTGCCAGTAAGGGACAGGGGAGGAAAGGCTACACCTTC.

J is TRBJ2-7 and V is TRBV5-1; D is uncertain. This CDR3 spans 12 amino acids. Trimming cost V 4 bases and J 5 bases, with 10 bases left between them. Germline V gives CDR1 SGHRS, CDR2 YFSETQ. CDR3 sequence reads: CASSGRWDEQYF. In DNA, the CDR3 is TGCGCCAGCAGCGGACGGTGGGACGAGCAGTACTTC.

In its sample, this clone was seen a few times. The CDR3 protein is CASRRDRALDTGELFF. The CDR3 DNA sequence: TGTGCCAGCAGAAGGGACAGGGCGTTGGACACCGGGGAGCTGTTTTTT. The chain employs TRBV7-9 and TRBJ2-2; 9 nucleotides line up with TRBD1. Germline CDR1 and CDR2: SEHNR and FQNEAQ (reference sequence). The CDR3 is 16 residues long. V shed 6 bases and J 3 bases; nucleotides not matched to a gene: 8.

The chain uses TRBV5-1 and TRBJ2-2; the D is unclear. Trimming cost V 0 bases and J 0 bases, with 3 bases left between them. This CDR3 spans 14 amino acids. From germline, CDR1 is SGHRS and CDR2 YFSETQ. The CDR3 sequence is CASSLDPNTGELFF. The CDR3 DNA sequence: TGCGCCAGCAGCTTGGATCCGAACACCGGGGAGCTGTTTTTT. The full variable domain, its missing parts supplied by reference TRBV5-1 and TRBJ2-2, is KAGVTQTPRYLIKTRGQQVTLSCSPISGHRSVSWYQQTPGQGLQFLFEYFSETQRNKGNFPGRFSGRQFSNSRSEMNVSTLELGDSALYLCASSLDPNTGELFFGEGSRLTVL.

The chain recombines TRBV25-1 with TRBJ1-4; a weak D match, TRBD1 (5 bases). There are 17 residues in the CDR3. The germline V gene encodes CDR1 MGHDK and CDR2 SYGVNS. V dropped 4 bases and J dropped 3 bases, with 18 bases sitting between them. The CDR3 protein is CASSGEPGQGANEKLFF. DNA of the CDR3: TGTGCCAGCAGTGGAGAGCCGGGCCAGGGAGCTAATGAAAAACTGTTTTTT.

The CDR3 bases are TGTGCCAGCAGCCGTCTAGCGGGGGGCTCTACAGCCTACAATGAGCAGTTCTTC. It is translated as CASSRLAGGSTAYNEQFF. The chain is built from TRBV7-2 and TRBJ2-1; 11 bases fit TRBD2. The CDR3 length is 18 residues. Per the germline V gene, CDR1 is SGHTA and CDR2 is FQGNSA. Trimming at V came to 5 bases and at J to 2 bases, leaving 11 bases not matched to a gene.

The chain carries TRBV7-9 and TRBJ2-1, with D maybe TRBD2 (6 bases). V was cut by 7 bases and J by 0 bases, with 16 bases left in between. The CDR3 covers 16 residues. The germline V gene encodes CDR1 SEHNR and CDR2 FQNEAQ (reference sequence). CDR3 protein: CASTVGGPNSYNEQFF. As DNA, the CDR3 is TGTGCCAGCACAGTGGGAGGCCCTAACTCCTACAATGAGCAGTTCTTC. Combining the CDR3 with reference TRBV7-9 and TRBJ2-1 gives the whole variable domain DTGVSQNPRHKITKRGQNVTFRCDPISEHNRLYWYRQTLGQGPEFLTYFQNEAQLEKSRLLSDRFSAERPKGSFSTLEIQRTEQGDSAMYLCASTVGGPNSYNEQFFGPGTRLTVL.

The V gene is TRBV9, the J gene TRBJ2-5; 8 nucleotides align to TRBD2. Germline CDR1 reads SGDLS; CDR2 reads YYNGEE. The CDR3 extends over 15 amino acids. The ends lost 4 bases at V and 1 base at J; junction bases unmatched: 6. The DNA of the CDR3 is TGTGCCAGCAGCCCATATACTAGCGGCCAAGAGACCCAGTACTTC. Translation: CASSPYTSGQETQYF.

The chain is built from TRBV7-2 and TRBJ1-5; D uncertain. The germline CDR1 and CDR2 sequences are SGHTA and FQGNSA. The V and J ends lost 3 bases and 7 bases respectively, with 10 bases between them. This CDR3 is built from 13 residues. CDR3 DNA: TGTGCCAGCAGCTTTGGTTCGGGGCAGCCCCAGCATTTT. The encoded protein is CASSFGSGQPQHF.

About this clone itself: The identical CDR3 is also encoded by other nucleotide sequences in the sample. The chain links TRBV5-1 to TRBJ2-7; weak D call: TRBD1 (6 bases). The V end lost 4 bases, the J end lost 3 bases, and 14 bases lay between the germline ends. The CDR3 totals 14 residues. Germline V CDR1 and CDR2: SGHRS, YFSETQ. The CDR3 nucleotides are TGCGCCAGCAGCCCGGGGCAGGGGAACTACGAGCAGTACGTC. It yields the protein CASSPGQGNYEQYV.

In this sample, this clone turned up once. The CDR3 loop is CASSLGESSGNLGEQYV. The CDR3 DNA reads TGTGCCAGCAGCTTAGGAGAAAGTAGCGGGAACTTAGGCGAGCAGTACGTC. This chain uses TRBV11-3 with TRBJ2-7, with 8 bases fitting TRBD2. Per the germline V gene, CDR1 is SGHNT and CDR2 is YENEEA. The V and J ends lost 1 base and 6 bases, in that order; junction bases with no gene match: 14. The length of the CDR3 is 17 residues.

The V call is TRBV7-3, the J call TRBJ2-1; 9 bases fit TRBD2. CDR1 is SGHTA, CDR2 FQGTGA, per germline. There are 15 residues in the CDR3. The V and J ends lost 2 bases and 7 bases, in that order; junction bases with no gene match: 6. In DNA, the CDR3 is TGTGCCAGCAGCTTATTAGCGGGAGTAGGAAATGAGCAGTTCTTC. Its translation is CASSLLAGVGNEQFF.

This chain connects TRBV27 to TRBJ1-6, with 7 bases that match TRBD1. The CDR3 spans 14 residues. The junction had 7 bases not matched to a gene; V was cut back by 5 bases and J by 9 bases. Per the germline V gene, CDR1 is MNHEY and CDR2 is SMNVEV (reference sequence). As DNA, the CDR3 is TGTGCCAGCAGTCTCAGGGGGGAGGGTTCACCCCTCCACTTT. As protein: CASSLRGEGSPLHF.

The chain joins TRBV5-1 to TRBJ2-3; 10 nucleotides line up with TRBD1. With V trimmed by 1 base and J by 0 bases, 2 bases remained unmatched. The CDR3 spans 16 residues. The V gene's germline CDR1 is SGHRS and CDR2 YFSETQ. The CDR3 loop reads CASSLLTGGSTDTQYF. The CDR3 nucleotides read TGCGCCAGCAGCTTGCTGACAGGGGGCAGCACAGATACGCAGTATTTT.